These 15 T cell receptor beta chains were all obtained from the same sample, sequenced in a study of shared clonotypes between healthy human individuals. TCRdb's copy holds only in-frame clones and misses some; the assay was immunoSEQ multiplex PCR. The sample shows roughly 1.5 million clones, approximately 98% of them seen only once. Specimen: naive CD4+ T cells sorted from blood. The subset is: CD45RA+ positively selected. The receptor set was obtained from a man aged 25-45 years in good health.

The chain uses TRBV4-3 and TRBJ1-1; D is uncertain. The CDR3 has 13 amino acids. V was shortened by 0 bases and J by 7 bases, with 9 bases between the two germline ends. Germline CDR1 and CDR2: LGHNA and YSLEER. DNA for the CDR3: TGCGCCAGCAGCCAAGATGGAACAGATGAAGCTTTCTTT. Its protein is CASSQDGTDEAFF.

The chain couples TRBV10-3 to TRBJ2-7; no reliable D call. The CDR3 is made up of 17 amino acids. Per germline, CDR1 ENHRY and CDR2 SYGVKD. Between the trimmed V and J ends, which lost 4 bases and 0 bases, there was a span of 19 bases. This CDR3 is CAISGPSANPNSYEQYF. DNA of the CDR3: TGTGCCATCAGTGGACCAAGCGCAAACCCAAACTCCTACGAGCAGTACTTC.

This chain uses TRBV30 with TRBJ2-3, with D tentatively TRBD1 or TRBD2 (5 bases each). The ends were cut back, 5 bases at V and 7 bases at J, with 10 bases in the middle. Germline V gives CDR1 GTSNPN, CDR2 SVGIG (reference sequence). The CDR3 has 11 amino acids. The CDR3 nucleotides are TGTGCCTGGGGGGGTCTAAATACGCAGTATTTT. It codes for CAWGGLNTQYF.

The rearrangement joins TRBV11-2 to TRBJ2-5; 13 bases match TRBD2. J lost 4 bases, V lost 5 bases, and 4 bases had no gene match. CDR1 and CDR2 (germline): SGHAT, FQNNGV. The CDR3 loop spans 15 amino acids. The DNA of the CDR3 is TGTGCCAGCAGCGTAGGACTAGCGGGAGTAGAGACCCAGTACTTC. Amino acids: CASSVGLAGVETQYF. Using reference TRBV11-2 and TRBJ2-5 for the parts outside the CDR3, the full variable domain is EAGVAQSPRYKIIEKRQSVAFWCNPISGHATLYWYQQILGQGPKLLIQFQNNGVVDDSQLPKDRFSAERLKGVDSTLKIQPAKLEDSAVYLCASSVGLAGVETQYFGPGTRLLVL.

This clone has just one count. This chain uses TRBV5-4 with TRBJ1-2; D unresolved. Germline V gives CDR1 SGHNT, CDR2 YYREEE (reference sequence). Deletions cut 4 bases from V and 4 bases from J, with 14 bases between. The length of the CDR3 is 14 residues. The CDR3 nucleotides read TGTGCCAGCAGCCCGGACCCGGCGGGCTATGGCTACACCTTC. This encodes CASSPDPAGYGYTF.

This clone was recorded once. The V call is TRBV7-9, the J call TRBJ1-2, with 9 bases matching TRBD1. This CDR3 is 15 amino acids long. From germline, CDR1 is SEHNR and CDR2 FQNEAQ (reference sequence). V lost 6 bases to trimming and J lost 6 bases; unmatched junction nucleotides: 11. In DNA, the CDR3 is TGTGCCAGCAGTCCCGTAAGGGACAGGGATGATGGCTACACCTTC. Protein: CASSPVRDRDDGYTF.

In its sample, this clone was seen once. The chain links TRBV5-4 to TRBJ2-4, with D possibly TRBD1 on 6 matching bases. Per germline, CDR1 SGHNT and CDR2 YYREEE (reference sequence). The CDR3 contains 13 residues. V shed 5 bases and J shed 7 bases, with 13 bases lying between them. CDR3 in DNA: TGTGCCAGCAGGCGACAGGAAGGCAACATTCAGTACTTC. Protein product: CASRRQEGNIQYF.

The chain recombines TRBV5-1 with TRBJ2-7; D is perhaps TRBD1 (6 bases). The CDR3 runs to 14 residues. Trimming shortened V by 2 bases and J by 4 bases, and 13 bases separated the two germline ends. Looked up from germline, CDR1 is SGHRS and CDR2 is YFSETQ. DNA of the CDR3: TGCGCCAGCAGCTTATACGGGACAAGTTACGAGCAGTACTTC. It translates to CASSLYGTSYEQYF.

This chain joins TRBV5-1 and TRBJ2-7; D unresolved. Trimming removed 4 bases from V and 1 base from J, with 12 bases in between. The germline CDR1 and CDR2 sequences are SGHRS and YFSETQ. This CDR3 contains 14 residues. The chain's CDR3 is CASSLDARSYEQYF. Written as DNA, the CDR3 is TGCGCCAGCAGCCTCGATGCTAGATCCTACGAGCAGTACTTC. Filled out from reference TRBV5-1 and TRBJ2-7, the complete variable domain reads KAGVTQTPRYLIKTRGQQVTLSCSPISGHRSVSWYQQTPGQGLQFLFEYFSETQRNKGNFPGRFSGRQFSNSRSEMNVSTLELGDSALYLCASSLDARSYEQYFGPGTRLTVT.

This chain links TRBV4-1 with TRBJ2-7, with D perhaps matching TRBD1 (5 bases). V lost 0 bases to trimming and J lost 6 bases, with 15 bases between them. The CDR3 is 15 amino acids. CDR1 and CDR2 from the germline V gene are MGHRA and YSYEKL. Here the CDR3 DNA reads TGCGCCAGCAGCCAAGAGCTAGGGAATAGGGGCGAGCAGTACTTC. Protein: CASSQELGNRGEQYF.

CDR3 sequence (DNA): TGCGCCAGCAGCCGGGACAGAACCAAGTTGAACACTGAAGCTTTCTTT. It specifies CASSRDRTKLNTEAFF. V is TRBV5-1 and J is TRBJ1-1; TRBD1 matches at 7 bases. Germline assignment: CDR1 SGHRS and CDR2 YFSETQ. This CDR3 has 16 residues. Trimming took 4 bases from V and 0 from J; bases not matched to a gene: 9.

This chain joins TRBV6-1 and TRBJ1-1; 7 bases match TRBD1. Germline CDR1 reads MNHNS; CDR2 reads SASEGT. The V segment lost 6 bases and the J segment 3 bases; nucleotides outside the gene matches: 4. This CDR3 is 13 amino acids long. The CDR3 reads CASRLQGYTEAFF. DNA of the CDR3: TGTGCCAGCAGGTTACAGGGGTACACTGAAGCTTTCTTT.

This clone was observed a single time. The chain couples TRBV7-9 to TRBJ2-6; unclear D gene. Deletions cut 5 bases from V and 1 base from J, with 3 bases between. This CDR3 region has 13 residues. In germline, CDR1 is SEHNR, CDR2 FQNEAQ (reference sequence). CDR3 nucleotide sequence: TGTGCCAGCAGCGTTTCTGGGGCCAACGTCCTGACTTTC. Translated: CASSVSGANVLTF.

This clone showed up just once. V is TRBV5-6 and J is TRBJ2-6; possibly TRBD1 for D (5 bases). The V gene's germline CDR1 is SGHDT and CDR2 YYEEEE. This CDR3 has 16 residues. V lost 4 bases and J lost 0, with 11 bases in between. CDR3 amino acids: CASSPGMSSGANVLTF. The CDR3 DNA reads as TGTGCCAGCAGCCCAGGGATGTCCTCTGGGGCCAACGTCCTGACTTTC.

A single count supports this clone. V is TRBV13 and J is TRBJ1-3, with a tentative D call TRBD1 (5 bases). The CDR3 extends over 15 amino acids. V was cut by 8 bases and J by 0 bases, with 14 bases left in between. Germline V gene lookup returns CDR1 PRHDT and CDR2 FYEKMQ (reference sequence). The CDR3 DNA sequence: TGTGCCAGCGCCTCGAGGGGCAGCTCTGGAAACACCATATATTTT. Protein product: CASASRGSSGNTIYF. The full variable domain, in which reference TRBV13 and TRBJ1-3 provide the parts outside the CDR3, is AAGVIQSPRHLIKEKRETATLKCYPIPRHDTVYWYQQGPGQDPQFLISFYEKMQSDKGSIPDRFSAQQFSDYHSELNMSSLELGDSALYFCASASRGSSGNTIYFGEGSWLTVV.